This T cell receptor beta chain emerged from a study of memory CD4+ T cells and cytomegalovirus serostatus (dated by TCRdb to about 2019). At the level of the whole study: The roughly 33 healthy Belgian adults in the cohort included 9 who were CMV seropositive and approximately 25 who were CMV seronegative. To replicate a published TCR-based CMV serostatus classifier, the study sequenced CD4+ memory TCRbeta repertoires from a Belgian cohort whose cytomegalovirus serostatus was known. General study outcomes and caveats: On the Belgian cohort, the classifier built on the original framework reached a median bootstrapped AUC of approximately 0.95, with a 95% CI of 0.76-1.00. The results were interpreted as suggesting that the CMV-associated TCR signature is mostly present in the CD4+ memory repertoire. Unlike the original study, which covered naive and memory CD4+ and CD8+ populations, the Belgian study sequenced only CD4+CD45RO+ memory cells. For CMV serostatus prediction, a median bootstrapped AUC of roughly 0.94 was reached with the original framework, and a median bootstrapped AUC of approximately 0.89 was reached with a US-trained random forest. Among the 150 or so previously reported CMV-associated TCRbeta sequences, 67 showed up in the CD4+ memory repertoires, with each one found in between one and five individuals.

The Quick-DNA Microprep Kit was used to extract genomic DNA from the sorted cells. Amplification of TCRbeta DNA was done with the immunoSEQ hsTCRbeta kit, following the protocol from the manufacturer. An Illumina MiSeq instrument was used to sequence the TCRbeta libraries. The source study handled its data this way. Removing out-of-frame sequences left fewer than 2.5 million distinct TCRbeta sequences, an average of around 67,000 per individual. Each individual was scored according to the count of 160 or so previously reported CMV-associated TCRbeta sequences and the total productive distinct TCRbeta count. A beta-binomial model was reimplemented in Python, and scikit-learn random forests with default parameters were trained on US cohort data. Classifier performance on the Belgian cohort was summarized as median AUC with percentile confidence intervals over 10,000 bootstrap iterations. TCRdb limited this immuneACCESS table to in-frame rearrangements with V and J called. A share of clones is missing; checked studies link under half to unresolved V genes, and the rest is unexplained. V, J and clone size were drawn from that table, and D and trimming were deduced from the DNA. The sample table holds 50,000 to 60,000 clones, of which 70% to 85% were seen once. Around 0.6% of the sample is taken by the ten largest.

As concerns this clone: It has no known antigen specificity. The input lacks base qualities; no much larger clone sits a single base away.

A FACSAria II was used to sort memory CD4+ T cells, defined as single viable CD3+CD4+CD8-CD45RO+ cells. CMV serostatus was determined using a Roche Elecsys assay that detects serum IgG against CMV pp150, pp28, p38 and p52. Once the samples were thawed, total CD4+ T cells were enriched through positive selection using CD4 magnetic microbeads. The samples came from a different study that was designed specifically to examine the CD4+ T cell memory repertoire. Peripheral blood mononuclear cells were isolated and cryopreserved according to standard operating procedures, and serum was stored at -80 degrees C. Staining used CD3-PerCP (BW264/56), CD4-APC (RPA-T4), CD45RO-PE (UCHT1) and CD8-Pacific Orange (3B5) antibodies, with Sytox blue excluding non-viable cells. At the junction V is shortened by 4 bases and J by 2 bases; bases outside the gene matches: 4. CDR1 and CDR2 are read off the germline V gene as SGHDT and YYEEEE. The CDR3 numbers 15 residues from cysteine through phenylalanine. Of all the DNA, just the CDR3 is kept, 45 bases in frame from base 1.

This clonotype originated in an adult in good health and CMV-seronegative. Sample: memory CD4+ T cells from blood. The chain employs TRBV5-6 and TRBJ2-1; 9 central nucleotides agree with TRBD1. Read as DNA, the sequence is TGTGCCAGCAGCCGGACAGGGGAGGCCTACAATGAGCAGTTCTTC. It encodes CASSRTGEAYNEQFF.